This TCR beta chain was documented in a study of blood T cell repertoires in COVID-19. Only in-frame clones appear in the TCRdb table, and some are missing; sequencing was by immunoSEQ multiplex PCR. The sample carries 110,000 to 150,000 clones, 82% recorded once. Germline values: CDR1 SEHNR, CDR2 FQNEAQ (reference sequence). The trim removed 5 bases at V and 6 bases at J, leaving 4 bases unmatched. The CDR3 is 14 amino acids. Material: peripheral blood. The rearrangement uses TRBV7-9 and TRBJ2-2, with 9 nucleotides matching TRBD1. The sequence came from an elderly woman with acute or convalescent COVID-19. CDR3 region: CASSPDRGSGELFF. The CDR3 DNA reads as TGTGCCAGCAGCCCGGACAGGGGCTCCGGGGAGCTGTTTTTT.